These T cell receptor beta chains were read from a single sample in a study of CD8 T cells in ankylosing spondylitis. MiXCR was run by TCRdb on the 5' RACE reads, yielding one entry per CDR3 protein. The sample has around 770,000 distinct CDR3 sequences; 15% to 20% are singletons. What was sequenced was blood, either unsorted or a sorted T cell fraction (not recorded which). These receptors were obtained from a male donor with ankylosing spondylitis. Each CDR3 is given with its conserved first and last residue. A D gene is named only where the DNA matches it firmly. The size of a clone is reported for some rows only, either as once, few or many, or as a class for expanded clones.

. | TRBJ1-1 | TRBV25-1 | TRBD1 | CASSDYRGNTEAFF | TGTGCCAGCAGTGACTACAGGGGGAACACTGAAGCTTTCTTT
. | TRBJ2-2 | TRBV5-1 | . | CASSLSGRGSTGELFF | TGCGCCAGCAGCTTGTCGGGTCGGGGGAGCACCGGGGAGCTGTTTTTT
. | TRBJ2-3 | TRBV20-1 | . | CSAREQLDTQYF | TGCAGTGCTAGAGAGCAATTAGATACGCAGTATTTT
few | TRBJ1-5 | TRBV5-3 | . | CARSPRGRYSNQPQHF | TGTGCCAGAAGCCCCCGGGGACGATATAGCAATCAGCCCCAGCATTTT
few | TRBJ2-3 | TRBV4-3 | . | CASSQDPGNTQYF | TGCGCCAGCAGCCAAGATCCCGGGAATACGCAGTATTTT
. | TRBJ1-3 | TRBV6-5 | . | CASSYRAGNTIYF | TGTGCCAGCAGTTACAGGGCTGGAAACACCATATATTTT
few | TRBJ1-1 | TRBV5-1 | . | CASSLGGGGRNTEAFF | TGCGCCAGCAGCTTAGGTGGGGGGGGGAGGAACACTGAAGCTTTCTTT
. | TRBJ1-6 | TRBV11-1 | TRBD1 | CASSRDRDPSSYNSPLHF | TGTGCCAGCAGCCGGGACAGGGACCCTAGCTCCTATAATTCACCCCTCCACTTT
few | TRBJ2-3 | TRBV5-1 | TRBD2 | CASSDGTSGPAGQYF | TGCGCCAGCAGCGACGGGACTAGCGGGCCGGCGGGGCAGTATTTT
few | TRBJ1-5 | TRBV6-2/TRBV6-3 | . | CASSYRLVQVHQPQHF | TGTGCCAGCAGTTACCGCCTTGTGCAGGTTCATCAGCCCCAGCATTTT
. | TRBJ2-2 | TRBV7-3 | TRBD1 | CASSSVGQGTTGELFF | TGTGCCAGCAGTTCCGTGGGACAGGGTACCACCGGGGAGCTGTTTTTT
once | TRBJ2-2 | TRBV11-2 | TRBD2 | CASSLQLAGGVTGELFF | TGTGCCAGCAGCTTACAACTAGCGGGAGGGGTCACCGGGGAGCTGTTTTTT
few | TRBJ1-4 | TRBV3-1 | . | CASSAPPLNEKLFF | TGTGCCAGCAGCGCCCCCCCTCTAAATGAAAAACTGTTTTTT
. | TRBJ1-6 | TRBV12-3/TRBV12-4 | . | CASRGDGSPLHF | TGTGCCTCCCGGGGGGACGGGTCACCCCTCCACTTT
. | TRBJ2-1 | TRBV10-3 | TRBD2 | CAISALAEYNEQFF | TGTGCCATCAGTGCACTAGCGGAGTACAATGAGCAGTTCTTC
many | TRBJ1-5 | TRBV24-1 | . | CATSGPGVWGSNQPQHF | TGTGCCACCAGTGGCCCCGGGGTTTGGGGTAGCAATCAGCCCCAGCATTTT
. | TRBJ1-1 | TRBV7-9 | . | CASSNLGAGFMNTEAFF | TGTGCCAGCAGCAATCTCGGGGCCGGCTTTATGAACACTGAAGCTTTCTTT
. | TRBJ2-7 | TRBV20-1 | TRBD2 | CSARGTSGDPYEQYF | TGCAGTGCTCGAGGGACTAGCGGGGATCCCTACGAGCAGTACTTC
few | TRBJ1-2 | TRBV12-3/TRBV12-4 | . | CASSPAGGASYGYTF | TGTGCCAGCAGTCCAGCGGGGGGCGCCAGCTATGGCTACACCTTC
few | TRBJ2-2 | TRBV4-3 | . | CASSQAQSAGELFF | TGCGCCAGCAGCCAAGCCCAGTCCGCCGGGGAGCTGTTTTTT
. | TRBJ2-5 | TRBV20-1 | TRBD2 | CSARPGLAGEETQYF | TGCAGTGCTAGACCTGGACTAGCGGGAGAAGAGACCCAGTACTTC
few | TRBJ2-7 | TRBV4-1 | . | CASSAYTGDYEQYF | TGCGCCAGCAGCGCATACACTGGAGACTACGAGCAGTACTTC